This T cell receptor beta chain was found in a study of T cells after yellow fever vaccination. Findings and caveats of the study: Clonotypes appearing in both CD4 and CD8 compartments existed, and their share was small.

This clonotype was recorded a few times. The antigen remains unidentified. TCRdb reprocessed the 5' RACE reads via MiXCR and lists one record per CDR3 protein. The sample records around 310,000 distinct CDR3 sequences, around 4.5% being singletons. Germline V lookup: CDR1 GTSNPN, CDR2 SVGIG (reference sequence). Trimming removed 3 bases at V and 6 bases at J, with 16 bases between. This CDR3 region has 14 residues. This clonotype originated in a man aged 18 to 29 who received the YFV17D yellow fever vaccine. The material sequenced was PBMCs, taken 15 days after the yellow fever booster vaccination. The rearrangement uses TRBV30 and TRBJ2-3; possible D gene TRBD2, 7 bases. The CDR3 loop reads CAWRSGGAADTQYF. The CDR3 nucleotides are TGTGCCTGGAGGAGTGGGGGGGCGGCGGATACGCAGTATTTT. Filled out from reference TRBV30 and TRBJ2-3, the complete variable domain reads SQTIHQWPATLVQPVGSPLSLECTVEGTSNPNLYWYRQAAGRGLQLLFYSVGIGQISSEVPQNLSASRPQDRQFILSSKKLLLSDSGFYLCAWRSGGAADTQYFGPGTRLTVL.